The 10 T cell receptor beta chains reported below all come from one sample, sequenced in a study of T cells expressing NK-cell markers. TCRdb re-called the 5' RACE reads; every CDR3 protein appears as one record, without DNA. The sample table includes some 410,000 distinct CDR3 sequences. Sequenced sample: blood T cells: a sorted CD56 or NKG2C T cell subset, CD4+ or CD8+ T cells, or bulk PBMC T cells (not recorded which). The source is a woman aged 18-69 years in good health.

The J gene is TRBJ2-7, the V gene TRBV6-1; the D call of TRBD1 rests on TCRdb alone, since no DNA is present to check it. Looked up from germline, CDR1 is MNHNS and CDR2 is SASEGT. The CDR3 contains 17 residues. The CDR3 here is CASSLWGGSGAGAEQYF.

This chain connects TRBV4-3 to TRBJ2-1; no DNA is available, so the TRBD1 call from TCRdb remains unchecked. Germline V gene sequence: CDR1 LGHNA, CDR2 YSLEER. The CDR3 sequence is 16 residues long. CDR3 amino acids: CASSQGSDRVTNEQFF.

J is TRBJ2-2 and V is TRBV6-2 or TRBV6-3; with no DNA, the TCRdb D assignment of TRBD2 cannot be verified. Germline V gene lookup returns CDR1 MNHEY and CDR2 SVGEGT. This CDR3 has 15 amino acids. This chain's CDR3 is CASSWIADNTGELFF.

The rearrangement links TRBV4-3 to TRBJ1-5; TCRdb reports TRBD1, a call that lacks DNA to check it against. This CDR3 spans 15 amino acids. Germline-derived CDR1 and CDR2 are LGHNA and YSLEER. The CDR3 reads CASSHLTGGNQPQHF.

V is TRBV10-3 and J is TRBJ2-1. Germline CDR1 ENHRY, CDR2 SYGVKD. CDR3 length: 16 amino acids. CDR3 region: CAISAGDRSSYNEQFF.

The chain carries TRBV30 and TRBJ1-1; checking the TCRdb D call of TRBD1 is not possible without DNA. The CDR3 runs to 14 residues. Germline V gene sequence: CDR1 GTSNPN, CDR2 SVGIG (reference sequence). CDR3: CACLTWGRNTEAFF. Filled out from reference TRBV30 and TRBJ1-1, the complete variable domain reads SQTIHQWPATLVQPVGSPLSLECTVEGTSNPNLYWYRQAAGRGLQLLFYSVGIGQISSEVPQNLSASRPQDRQFILSSKKLLLSDSGFYLCACLTWGRNTEAFFGQGTRLTVV.

The chain combines TRBV7-8 with TRBJ2-1; TCRdb selects TRBD1, and the lack of DNA leaves this call unchecked. CDR3 length equals 17 residues. The V gene's germline CDR1 is SGHVS and CDR2 FQNEAQ. The CDR3 protein is CASSLVRTGGQYNEQFF.

The chain employs TRBV9 and TRBJ2-3; the D call of TRBD2 rests on TCRdb alone, since no DNA is present to check it. CDR1 is SGDLS and CDR2 is YYNGEE in the germline V gene. The CDR3 sequence is 13 residues long. The CDR3 sequence: CASSVGGEDTQYF.

The gene calls are TRBV29-1 and TRBJ2-3; TCRdb calls TRBD2, which cannot be checked without DNA. CDR3 length: 12 residues. CDR1 is SQVTM, CDR2 ANQGSEA, per germline. CDR3 loop: CSVRAQTDTQYF.

V and J are TRBV11-2 and TRBJ1-1; TCRdb reports TRBD1, a call that lacks DNA to check it against. This CDR3 contains 14 residues. The germline V gene encodes CDR1 SGHAT and CDR2 FQNNGV. The CDR3 is CASSWDRVGSEAFF.